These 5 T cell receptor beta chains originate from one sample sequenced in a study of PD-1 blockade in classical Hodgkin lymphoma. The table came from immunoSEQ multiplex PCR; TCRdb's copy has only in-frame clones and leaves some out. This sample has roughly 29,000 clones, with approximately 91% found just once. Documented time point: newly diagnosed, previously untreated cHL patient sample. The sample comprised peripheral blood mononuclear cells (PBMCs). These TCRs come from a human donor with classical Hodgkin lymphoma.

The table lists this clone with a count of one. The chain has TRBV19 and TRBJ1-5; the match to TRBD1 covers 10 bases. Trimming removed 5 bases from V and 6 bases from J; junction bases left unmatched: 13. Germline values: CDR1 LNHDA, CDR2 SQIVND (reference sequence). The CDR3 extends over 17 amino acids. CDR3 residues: CASSFVFGTGDPQPQHF. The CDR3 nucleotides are TGTGCCAGTAGTTTTGTCTTCGGGACAGGGGATCCTCAGCCCCAGCATTTT.

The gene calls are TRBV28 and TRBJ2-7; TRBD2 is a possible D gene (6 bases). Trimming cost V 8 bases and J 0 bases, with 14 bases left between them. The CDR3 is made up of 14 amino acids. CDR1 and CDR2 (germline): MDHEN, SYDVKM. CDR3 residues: CASRNSGSSYEQYF. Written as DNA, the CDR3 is TGTGCCAGCCGGAATAGCGGTAGCTCCTACGAGCAGTACTTC.

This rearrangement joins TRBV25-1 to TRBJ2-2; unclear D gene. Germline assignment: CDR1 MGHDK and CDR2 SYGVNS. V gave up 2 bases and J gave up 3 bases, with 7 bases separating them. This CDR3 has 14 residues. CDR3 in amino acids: CASSEEGYTGELFF. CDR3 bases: TGTGCCAGCAGTGAAGAAGGGTACACCGGGGAGCTGTTTTTT.

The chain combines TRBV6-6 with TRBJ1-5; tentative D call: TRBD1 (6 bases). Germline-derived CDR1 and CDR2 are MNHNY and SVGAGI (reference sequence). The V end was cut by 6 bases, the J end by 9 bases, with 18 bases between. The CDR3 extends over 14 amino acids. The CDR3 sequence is CASSRGTPDPPQHF. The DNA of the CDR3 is TGTGCCAGCAGCCGCGGGACACCCGACCCGCCCCAGCATTTT.

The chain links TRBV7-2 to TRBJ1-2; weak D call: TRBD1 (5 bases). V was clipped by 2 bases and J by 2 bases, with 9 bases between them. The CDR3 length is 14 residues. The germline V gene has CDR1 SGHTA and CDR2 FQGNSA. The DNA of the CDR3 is TGTGCCAGCAGCTTATCAGGGAACAACTATGGCTACACCTTC. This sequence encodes CASSLSGNNYGYTF. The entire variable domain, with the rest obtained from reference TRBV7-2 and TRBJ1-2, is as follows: GAGVSQSPSNKVTEKGKDVELRCDPISGHTALYWYRQSLGQGLEFLIYFQGNSAPDKSGLPSDRFSAERTGGSVSTLTIQRTQQEDSAVYLCASSLSGNNYGYTFGSGTRLTVV.